This TCR beta chain was profiled in a study of blood T cell repertoires in COVID-19. The overall study: Some COVID-19 samples were acute and others convalescent; all came from the United States, Italy and Spain. T cells, B-cell-depleted T cells, or PBMCs provided the cDNA or gDNA that served as material.

Per the study methods: The assay estimated nucleated cells by amplifying reference gene primers. Method: immunoSEQ multiplex PCR; TCRdb's copy keeps in-frame clones and lacks some. V, J and clone size derive from that table, while D and trimming were established from the DNA sequence. The sample contains about 120,000 clones, around 87% of which appear only once. V lost 0 bases to trimming and J lost 8 bases, with 7 bases between them. The germline CDR1 and CDR2 sequences are MNHEY and SVGAGI. The CDR3 covers 13 residues. The sequencing input was peripheral blood. The source is a man aged 45-60 years with acute or convalescent COVID-19. The chain carries TRBV6-5 and TRBJ1-4; no reliable D call. The CDR3 DNA follows: TGTGCCAGCAGTTACTCACAAGAAGAAAAACTGTTTTTT. Residues: CASSYSQEEKLFF.